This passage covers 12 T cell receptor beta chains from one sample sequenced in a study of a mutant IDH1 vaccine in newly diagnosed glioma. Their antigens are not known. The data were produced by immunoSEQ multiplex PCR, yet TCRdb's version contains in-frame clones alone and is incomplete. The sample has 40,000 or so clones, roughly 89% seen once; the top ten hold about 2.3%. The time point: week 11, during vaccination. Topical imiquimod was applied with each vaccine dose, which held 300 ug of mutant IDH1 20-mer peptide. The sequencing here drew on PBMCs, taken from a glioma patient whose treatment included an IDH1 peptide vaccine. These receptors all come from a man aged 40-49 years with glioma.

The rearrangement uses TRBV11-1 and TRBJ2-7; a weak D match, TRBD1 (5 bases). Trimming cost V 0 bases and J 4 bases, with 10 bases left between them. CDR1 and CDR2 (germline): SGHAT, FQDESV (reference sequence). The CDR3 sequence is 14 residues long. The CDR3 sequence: CASSLARRDYEQYF. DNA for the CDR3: TGTGCCAGCAGCTTAGCTCGCAGGGATTACGAGCAGTACTTC.

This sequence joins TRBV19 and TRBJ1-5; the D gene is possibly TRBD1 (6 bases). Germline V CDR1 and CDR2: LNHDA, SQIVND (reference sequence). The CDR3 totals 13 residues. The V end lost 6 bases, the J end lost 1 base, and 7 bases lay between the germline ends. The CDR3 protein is CASRGGSNQPQHF. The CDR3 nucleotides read TGTGCCAGTAGAGGGGGAAGCAATCAGCCCCAGCATTTT. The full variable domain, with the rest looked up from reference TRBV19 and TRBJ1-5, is DGGITQSPKYLFRKEGQNVTLSCEQNLNHDAMYWYRQDPGQGLRLIYYSQIVNDFQKGDIAEGYSVSREKKESFPLTVTSAQKNPTAFYLCASRGGSNQPQHFGDGTRLSIL.

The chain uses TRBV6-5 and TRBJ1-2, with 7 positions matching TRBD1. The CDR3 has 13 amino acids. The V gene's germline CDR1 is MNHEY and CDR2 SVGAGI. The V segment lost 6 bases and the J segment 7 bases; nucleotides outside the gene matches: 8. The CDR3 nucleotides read TGTGCCAGCAGCCCCGACAGGGTTGGTGGCTACACCTTC. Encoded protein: CASSPDRVGGYTF.

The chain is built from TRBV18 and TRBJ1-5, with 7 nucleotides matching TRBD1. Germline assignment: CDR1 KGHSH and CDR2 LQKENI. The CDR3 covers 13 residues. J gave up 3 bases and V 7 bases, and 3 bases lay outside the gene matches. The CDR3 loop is CASLQGHNQPQHF. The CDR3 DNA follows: TGTGCCAGCTTACAGGGGCACAATCAGCCCCAGCATTTT.

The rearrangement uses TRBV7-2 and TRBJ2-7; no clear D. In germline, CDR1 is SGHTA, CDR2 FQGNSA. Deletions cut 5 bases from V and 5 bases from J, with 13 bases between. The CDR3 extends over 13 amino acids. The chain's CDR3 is CASSRWGRDEQYF. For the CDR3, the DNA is TGTGCCAGCAGCCGATGGGGTAGGGACGAGCAGTACTTC.

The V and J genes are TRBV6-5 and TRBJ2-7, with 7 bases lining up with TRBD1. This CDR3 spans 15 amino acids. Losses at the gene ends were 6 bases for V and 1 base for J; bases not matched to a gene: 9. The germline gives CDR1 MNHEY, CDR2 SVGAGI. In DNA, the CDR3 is TGTGCCAGCAGAACGGGACAGTCTCCTTCCTACGAGCAGTACTTC. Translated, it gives CASRTGQSPSYEQYF.

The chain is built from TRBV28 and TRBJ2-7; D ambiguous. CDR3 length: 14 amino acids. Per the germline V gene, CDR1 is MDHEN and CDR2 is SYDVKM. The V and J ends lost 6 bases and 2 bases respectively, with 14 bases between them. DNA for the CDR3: TGTGCCAGCAGACCACTCGGACGGACCTACGAGCAGTACTTC. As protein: CASRPLGRTYEQYF.

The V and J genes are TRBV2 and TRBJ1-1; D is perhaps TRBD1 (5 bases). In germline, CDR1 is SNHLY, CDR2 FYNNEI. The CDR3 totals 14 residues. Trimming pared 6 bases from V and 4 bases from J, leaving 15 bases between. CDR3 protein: CASRQAGGITEAFF. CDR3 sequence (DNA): TGTGCCAGCAGGCAAGCGGGGGGGATCACTGAAGCTTTCTTT.

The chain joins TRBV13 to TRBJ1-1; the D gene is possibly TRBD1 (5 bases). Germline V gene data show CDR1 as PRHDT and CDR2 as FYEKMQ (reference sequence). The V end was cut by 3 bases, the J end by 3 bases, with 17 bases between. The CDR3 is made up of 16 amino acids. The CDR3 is CASSFRRGQAYTEAFF. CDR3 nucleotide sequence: TGTGCCAGCAGCTTTCGGCGGGGCCAGGCCTACACTGAAGCTTTCTTT.

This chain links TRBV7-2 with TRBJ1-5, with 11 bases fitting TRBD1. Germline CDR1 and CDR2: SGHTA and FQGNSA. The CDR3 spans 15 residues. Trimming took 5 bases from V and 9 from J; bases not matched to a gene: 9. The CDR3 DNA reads TGTGCCAGCAGCGGAAGAGGGACAGGGGGGGGGCCCCAGCATTTT. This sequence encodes CASSGRGTGGGPQHF.

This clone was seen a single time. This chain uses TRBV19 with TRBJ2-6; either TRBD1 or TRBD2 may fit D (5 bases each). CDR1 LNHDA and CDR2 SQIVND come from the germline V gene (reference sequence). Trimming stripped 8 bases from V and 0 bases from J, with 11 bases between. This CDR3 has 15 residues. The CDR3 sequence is CASGGRFSGANVLTF. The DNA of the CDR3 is TGTGCCAGTGGGGGACGGTTCTCTGGGGCCAACGTCCTGACTTTC. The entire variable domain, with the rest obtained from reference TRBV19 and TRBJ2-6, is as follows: DGGITQSPKYLFRKEGQNVTLSCEQNLNHDAMYWYRQDPGQGLRLIYYSQIVNDFQKGDIAEGYSVSREKKESFPLTVTSAQKNPTAFYLCASGGRFSGANVLTFGAGSRLTVL.

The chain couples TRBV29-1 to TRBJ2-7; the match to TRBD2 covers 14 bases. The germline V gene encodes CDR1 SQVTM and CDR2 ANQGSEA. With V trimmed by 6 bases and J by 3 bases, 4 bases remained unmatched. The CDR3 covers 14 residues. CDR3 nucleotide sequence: TGCAGCGTGGGGGGGACTAGCGGGAGCTACGAGCAGTACTTC. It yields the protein CSVGGTSGSYEQYF.